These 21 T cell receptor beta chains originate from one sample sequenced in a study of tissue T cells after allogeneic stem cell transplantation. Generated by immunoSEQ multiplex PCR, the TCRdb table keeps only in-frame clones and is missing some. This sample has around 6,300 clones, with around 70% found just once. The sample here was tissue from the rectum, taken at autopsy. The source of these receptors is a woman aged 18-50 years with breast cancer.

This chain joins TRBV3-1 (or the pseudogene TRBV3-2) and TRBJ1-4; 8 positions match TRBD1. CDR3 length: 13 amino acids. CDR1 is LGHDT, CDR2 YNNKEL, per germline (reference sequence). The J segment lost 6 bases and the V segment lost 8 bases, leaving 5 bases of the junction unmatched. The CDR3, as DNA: TGTGCCAGCGGGACAGGCCCCCATGAAAAACTGTTTTTT. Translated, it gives CASGTGPHEKLFF.

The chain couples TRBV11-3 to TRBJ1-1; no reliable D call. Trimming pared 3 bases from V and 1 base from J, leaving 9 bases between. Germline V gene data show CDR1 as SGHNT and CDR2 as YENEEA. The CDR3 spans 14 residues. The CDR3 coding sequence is TGTGCCAGCAGCTTGGACGGGAAGAACACTGAAGCTTTCTTT. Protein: CASSLDGKNTEAFF.

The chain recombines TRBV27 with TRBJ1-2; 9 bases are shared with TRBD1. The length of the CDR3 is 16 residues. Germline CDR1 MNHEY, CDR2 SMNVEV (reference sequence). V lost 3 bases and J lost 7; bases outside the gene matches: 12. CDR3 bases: TGTGCCAGCAGTTTTTACCCCGGGACAGGGCTGGGTGGCTACACCTTC. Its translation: CASSFYPGTGLGGYTF.

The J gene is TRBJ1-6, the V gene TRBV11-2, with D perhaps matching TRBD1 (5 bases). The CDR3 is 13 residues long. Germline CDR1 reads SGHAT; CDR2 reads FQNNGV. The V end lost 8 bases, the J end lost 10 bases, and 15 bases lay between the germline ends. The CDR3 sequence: CASRGGGLSPLHF. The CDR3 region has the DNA TGTGCCAGCCGCGGGGGGGGTTTATCACCCCTCCACTTT. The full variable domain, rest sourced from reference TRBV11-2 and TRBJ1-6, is EAGVAQSPRYKIIEKRQSVAFWCNPISGHATLYWYQQILGQGPKLLIQFQNNGVVDDSQLPKDRFSAERLKGVDSTLKIQPAKLEDSAVYLCASRGGGLSPLHFGNGTRLTVT.

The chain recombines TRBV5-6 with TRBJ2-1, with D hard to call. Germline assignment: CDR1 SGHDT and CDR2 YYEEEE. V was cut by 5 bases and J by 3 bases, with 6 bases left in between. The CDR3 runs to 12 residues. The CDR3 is CASSPLYNEQFF. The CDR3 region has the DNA TGTGCCAGCAGTCCACTCTACAATGAGCAGTTCTTC. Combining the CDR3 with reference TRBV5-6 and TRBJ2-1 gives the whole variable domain DAGVTQSPTHLIKTRGQQVTLRCSPKSGHDTVSWYQQALGQGPQFIFQYYEEEERQRGNFPDRFSGHQFPNYSSELNVNALLLGDSALYLCASSPLYNEQFFGPGTRLTVL.

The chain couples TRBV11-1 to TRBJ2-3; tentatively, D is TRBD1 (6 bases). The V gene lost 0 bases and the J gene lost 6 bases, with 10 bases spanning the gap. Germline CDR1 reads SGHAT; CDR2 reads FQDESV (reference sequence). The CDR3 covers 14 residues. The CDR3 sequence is CASSLATGRDTQYF. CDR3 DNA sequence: TGTGCCAGCAGCTTAGCGACAGGACGGGATACGCAGTATTTT.

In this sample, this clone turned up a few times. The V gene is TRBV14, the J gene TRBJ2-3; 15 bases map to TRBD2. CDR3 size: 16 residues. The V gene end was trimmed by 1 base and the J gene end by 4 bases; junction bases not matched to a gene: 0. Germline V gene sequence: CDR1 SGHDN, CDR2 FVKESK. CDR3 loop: CASSQGTSGGADTQYF. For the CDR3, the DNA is TGTGCCAGCAGCCAAGGGACTAGCGGGGGGGCAGATACGCAGTATTTT. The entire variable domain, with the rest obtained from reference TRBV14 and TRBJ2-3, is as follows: EAGVTQFPSHSVIEKGQTVTLRCDPISGHDNLYWYRRVMGKEIKFLLHFVKESKQDESGMPNNRFLAERTGGTYSTLKVQPAELEDSGVYFCASSQGTSGGADTQYFGPGTRLTVL.

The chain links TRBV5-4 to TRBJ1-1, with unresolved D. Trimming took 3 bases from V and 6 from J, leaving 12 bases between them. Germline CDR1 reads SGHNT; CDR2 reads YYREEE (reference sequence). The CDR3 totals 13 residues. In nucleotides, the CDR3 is TGTGCCAGCAGCTACGCCGGGATCTCTGAAGCTTTCTTT. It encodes CASSYAGISEAFF. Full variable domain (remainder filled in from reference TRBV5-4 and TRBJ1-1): ETGVTQSPTHLIKTRGQQVTLRCSSQSGHNTVSWYQQALGQGPQFIFQYYREEENGRGNFPPRFSGLQFPNYSSELNVNALELDDSALYLCASSYAGISEAFFGQGTRLTVV.

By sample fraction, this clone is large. CDR3 DNA: TGTGCCAGCAGCTATAACAGGGTTCAGCCCCAGCATTTT. It specifies CASSYNRVQPQHF. The rearrangement uses TRBV6-2 or TRBV6-3 and TRBJ1-5; a weak D match, TRBD1 (6 bases). Trimming cost V 6 bases and J 6 bases, with 12 bases left between them. The CDR3 has 13 amino acids. The V gene's germline CDR1 is MNHEY and CDR2 SVGEGT.

As DNA, the CDR3 is TGTGCCAGCAGCCGGGACAGGGGGTCGGTCTATGGCTACACCTTC. It encodes CASSRDRGSVYGYTF. The V call is TRBV9, the J call TRBJ1-2, with 11 bases lining up with TRBD1. The CDR3 has 15 amino acids. The ends lost 4 bases at V and 4 bases at J; junction bases unmatched: 6. The germline gives CDR1 SGDLS, CDR2 YYNGEE.

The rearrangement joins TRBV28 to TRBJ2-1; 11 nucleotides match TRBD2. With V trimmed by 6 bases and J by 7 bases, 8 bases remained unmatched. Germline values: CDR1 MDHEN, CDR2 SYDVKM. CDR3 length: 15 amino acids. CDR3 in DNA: TGTGCCAGCAGCCCTTCTAGCGGGAGGTTTAATGAGCAGTTCTTC. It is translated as CASSPSSGRFNEQFF.

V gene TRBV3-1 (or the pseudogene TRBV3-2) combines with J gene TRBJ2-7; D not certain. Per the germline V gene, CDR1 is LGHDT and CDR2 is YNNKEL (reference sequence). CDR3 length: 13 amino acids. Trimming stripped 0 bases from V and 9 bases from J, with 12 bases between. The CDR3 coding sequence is TGTGCCAGCAGCCAAGATGTCCGGTCTGTGCAGTACTTC. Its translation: CASSQDVRSVQYF.

The CDR3 loop is CASSLTSGREHGELFF. CDR3 nucleotide sequence: TGTGCCAGCAGCTTAACTAGCGGGAGGGAACACGGGGAGCTGTTTTTT. The rearrangement joins TRBV7-2 to TRBJ2-2; 13 bases line up with TRBD2. The CDR3 runs 16 residues. The junction had 4 bases not matched to a gene; V was cut back by 2 bases and J by 7 bases. In germline, CDR1 is SGHTA, CDR2 FQGNSA.

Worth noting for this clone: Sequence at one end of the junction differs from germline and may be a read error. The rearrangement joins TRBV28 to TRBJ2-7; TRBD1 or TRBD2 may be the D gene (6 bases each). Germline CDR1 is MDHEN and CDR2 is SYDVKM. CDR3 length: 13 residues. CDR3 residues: CASSLEEGTPLSF. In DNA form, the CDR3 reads TGTGCCAGCAGTTTAGAGGAGGGGACACCCCTTTCGTTC. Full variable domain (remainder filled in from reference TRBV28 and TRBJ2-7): DVKVTQSSRYLVKRTGEKVFLECVQDMDHENMFWYRQDPGLGLRLIYFSYDVKMKEKGDIPEGYSVSREKKERFSLILESASTNQTSMYLCASSLEEGTPLSFGPGTRLTVT.

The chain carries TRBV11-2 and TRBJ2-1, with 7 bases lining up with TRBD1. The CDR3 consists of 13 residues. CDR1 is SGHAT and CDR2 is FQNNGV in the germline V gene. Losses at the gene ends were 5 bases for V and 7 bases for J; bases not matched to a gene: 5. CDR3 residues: CASSLTGENEQFF. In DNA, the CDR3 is TGTGCCAGCAGCCTAACAGGGGAAAATGAGCAGTTCTTC.

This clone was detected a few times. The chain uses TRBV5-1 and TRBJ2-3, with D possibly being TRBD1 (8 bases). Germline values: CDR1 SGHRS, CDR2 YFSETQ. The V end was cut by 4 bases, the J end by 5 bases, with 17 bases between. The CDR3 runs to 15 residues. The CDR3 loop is CASSSRTGREDTQYF. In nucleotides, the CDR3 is TGCGCCAGCAGCAGCCGGACAGGGAGGGAAGATACGCAGTATTTT.

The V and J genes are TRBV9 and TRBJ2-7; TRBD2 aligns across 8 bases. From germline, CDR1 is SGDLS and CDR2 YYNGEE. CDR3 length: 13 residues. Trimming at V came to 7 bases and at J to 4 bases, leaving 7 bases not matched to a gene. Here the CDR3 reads CASAGGAGYEQYF. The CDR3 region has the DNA TGTGCCAGCGCCGGGGGGGCCGGTTACGAGCAGTACTTC.

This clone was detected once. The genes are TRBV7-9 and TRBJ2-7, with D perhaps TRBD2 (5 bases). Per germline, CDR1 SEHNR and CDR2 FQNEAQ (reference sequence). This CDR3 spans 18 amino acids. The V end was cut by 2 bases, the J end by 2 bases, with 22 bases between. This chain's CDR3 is CASSLRFGNSGEPYEQYF. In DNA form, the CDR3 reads TGTGCCAGCAGCTTAAGGTTCGGCAATTCCGGGGAACCCTACGAGCAGTACTTC.

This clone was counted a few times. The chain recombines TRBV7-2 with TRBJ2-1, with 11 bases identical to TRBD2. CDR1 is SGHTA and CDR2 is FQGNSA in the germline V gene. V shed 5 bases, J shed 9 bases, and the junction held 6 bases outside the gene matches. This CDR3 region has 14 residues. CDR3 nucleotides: TGTGCCAGCAGCAAGGGACTAGCGGAGAGTGAGCAGTTCTTC. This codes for CASSKGLAESEQFF.

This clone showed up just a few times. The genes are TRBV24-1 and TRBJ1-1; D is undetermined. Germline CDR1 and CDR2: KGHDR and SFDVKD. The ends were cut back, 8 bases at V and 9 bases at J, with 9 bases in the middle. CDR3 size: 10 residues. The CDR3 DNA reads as TGTGCCACCACCCAAGGGCAAGCTTTCTTT. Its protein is CATTQGQAFF.

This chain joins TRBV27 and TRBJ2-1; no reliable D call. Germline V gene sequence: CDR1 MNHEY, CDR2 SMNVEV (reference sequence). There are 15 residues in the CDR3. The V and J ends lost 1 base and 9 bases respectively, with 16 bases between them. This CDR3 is CASSLFEYDTSEQFF. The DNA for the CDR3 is TGTGCCAGCAGTTTATTCGAGTACGATACAAGTGAGCAGTTCTTC.